This is a list of T cell receptor beta chains from one sample in a study of T-cell memory formation after mild COVID-19. TCRdb analysed the 5' RACE reads with MiXCR anew, one entry per CDR3 protein. The sample comprises 430,000 or so distinct CDR3 sequences, more than 20% of which are singletons, and about an eighth rests with the top ten. Sequencing input: PBMCs or a T cell subset sorted from them (not recorded which). Source of these receptors: an adult woman who had mild COVID-19 (a few samples of this study predate the infection). Cell type and time point are not known. Both conserved end residues are part of each CDR3. A D gene is named only where the DNA matches it firmly. A row's size may be missing; if present it is once, few, many or a size class.

D: .
V: TRBV5-5
size: .
length: 15
J: TRBJ1-2
CDR3: CASSARPGIGYGYTF
DNA: TGTGCCAGCAGCGCGCGACCAGGGATAGGCTATGGCTACACCTTC

D: TRBD2
V: TRBV4-1
size: .
length: 16
J: TRBJ2-1
CDR3: CASSPGLAGEVDEQFF
DNA: TGCGCCAGCAGCCCCGGACTAGCGGGAGAGGTCGATGAGCAGTTCTTC

D: .
V: TRBV7-8
size: .
length: 14
J: TRBJ1-2
CDR3: CASSEILGGYGYTF
DNA: TGTGCCAGCAGCGAGATCCTCGGGGGGTATGGCTACACCTTC

D: .
V: TRBV6-5
size: .
length: 16
J: TRBJ1-6
CDR3: CASSKLSQGLGSPLHF
DNA: TGTGCCAGCAGTAAACTCTCACAGGGTTTGGGATCACCCCTCCACTTT

D: .
V: TRBV12-3/TRBV12-4
size: .
length: 13
J: TRBJ2-5
CDR3: CASSLDTQETQYF
DNA: TGTGCCAGCAGTCTGGACACCCAAGAGACCCAGTACTTC

D: TRBD1
V: TRBV9
size: few
length: 16
J: TRBJ2-1
CDR3: CASSDRGRGLYNEQFF
DNA: TGTGCCAGCAGTGACAGGGGGCGCGGACTCTACAATGAGCAGTTCTTC

D: .
V: TRBV6-4
size: .
length: 14
J: TRBJ2-3
CDR3: CASRTQASTDTQYF
DNA: TGTGCCAGCAGGACCCAGGCTAGCACAGATACGCAGTATTTT

D: .
V: TRBV20-1
size: .
length: 16
J: TRBJ2-3
CDR3: CSARDRDGARTDTQYF
DNA: TGCAGTGCTAGGGATCGTGACGGGGCTAGAACAGATACGCAGTATTTT

D: .
V: TRBV9
size: .
length: 12
J: TRBJ2-2
CDR3: CASSEQPGELFF
DNA: TGTGCCAGCAGCGAGCAACCCGGGGAGCTGTTTTTT

D: TRBD1
V: TRBV10-3
size: few
length: 11
J: TRBJ2-7
CDR3: CAMSGGDEQYF
DNA: TGTGCCATGTCAGGGGGTGACGAGCAGTACTTC

D: .
V: TRBV11-2
size: few
length: 15
J: TRBJ1-6
CDR3: CASSLNQGSSSPLHF
DNA: TGTGCCAGCAGCTTAAATCAGGGTTCGAGTTCACCCCTCCACTTT

D: TRBD2
V: TRBV6-5
size: few
length: 18
J: TRBJ2-2
CDR3: CASSYSGLAGVITGELFF
DNA: TGTGCCAGCAGTTACTCTGGGCTAGCGGGAGTTATCACCGGGGAGCTGTTTTTT

D: .
V: TRBV6-2/TRBV6-3
size: few
length: 12
J: TRBJ2-1
CDR3: CASSNPVSEQFF
DNA: TGTGCCAGCAGCAACCCCGTCTCTGAGCAGTTCTTC

D: TRBD1
V: TRBV7-9
size: few
length: 15
J: TRBJ1-5
CDR3: CASSLALTGNQPQHF
DNA: TGTGCCAGCAGCTTAGCGTTGACAGGGAATCAGCCCCAGCATTTT

D: TRBD1
V: TRBV7-2
size: .
length: 19
J: TRBJ1-2
CDR3: CASSLQGALYYSANYGYTF
DNA: TGTGCCAGCAGCTTACAGGGGGCTTTATACTACTCGGCTAACTATGGCTACACCTTC

D: .
V: TRBV18
size: .
length: 15
J: TRBJ1-1
CDR3: CASSPGTTMNTEAFF
DNA: TGTGCCAGCTCACCAGGGACAACCATGAACACTGAAGCTTTCTTT

D: .
V: TRBV2
size: .
length: 12
J: TRBJ1-2
CDR3: CASRGDNYGYTF
DNA: TGTGCCAGCAGGGGAGATAACTATGGCTACACCTTC

D: TRBD1
V: TRBV19
size: .
length: 13
J: TRBJ2-7
CDR3: CASSQDRVHEQYF
DNA: TGTGCCAGTAGCCAGGACAGGGTCCACGAGCAGTACTTC

D: .
V: TRBV7-2
size: few
length: 14
J: TRBJ2-1
CDR3: CASSLDHSYNEQFF
DNA: TGTGCCAGCAGCTTAGACCACAGTTACAATGAGCAGTTCTTC

D: .
V: TRBV20-1
size: .
length: 12
J: TRBJ1-2
CDR3: CSAREVTYGYTF
DNA: TGCAGTGCTAGAGAGGTTACGTATGGCTACACCTTC

D: .
V: TRBV29-1
size: .
length: 18
J: TRBJ2-3
CDR3: CSAKTRQGNKEGTDTQYF
DNA: TGCAGCGCCAAAACCAGGCAGGGAAACAAAGAGGGCACAGATACGCAGTATTTT

D: .
V: TRBV12-5
size: .
length: 16
J: TRBJ2-2
CDR3: CASGLSHLKDTGELFF
DNA: TGTGCTAGTGGTTTGTCTCACCTAAAGGACACCGGGGAGCTGTTTTTT

D: .
V: TRBV27
size: few
length: 13
J: TRBJ2-7
CDR3: CAEGRWGLYEQYF
DNA: TGTGCCGAGGGACGTTGGGGACTCTACGAGCAGTACTTC

D: TRBD1
V: TRBV27
size: many
length: 15
J: TRBJ2-7
CDR3: CASSSRQGGSYEQYF
DNA: TGTGCCAGCAGTTCCCGACAGGGGGGGTCCTACGAGCAGTACTTC

D: TRBD1
V: TRBV11-2
size: .
length: 14
J: TRBJ2-7
CDR3: CASSSWTGPYEQYF
DNA: TGTGCCAGCAGCTCGTGGACAGGTCCGTACGAGCAGTACTTC

D: .
V: TRBV5-1
size: many
length: 12
J: TRBJ2-2
CDR3: CASSLNTGELFF
DNA: TGTGCCAGCAGTTTAAACACCGGGGAGCTGTTTTTT

D: .
V: TRBV18
size: once
length: 14
J: TRBJ2-7
CDR3: CASSPSHSSYEQYF
DNA: TGTGCCAGCTCACCGTCCCATAGCTCCTACGAGCAGTACTTC

D: TRBD2
V: TRBV5-4
size: few
length: 16
J: TRBJ2-7
CDR3: CASSLALGGSSYEQYF
DNA: TGTGCCAGCAGCTTGGCCCTTGGCGGGAGCTCCTACGAGCAGTACTTC

D: .
V: TRBV5-1
size: .
length: 14
J: TRBJ2-5
CDR3: CASSLGTESETQYF
DNA: TGCGCCAGCAGCTTGGGGACAGAGTCGGAGACCCAGTACTTC

D: TRBD2
V: TRBV2
size: few
length: 15
J: TRBJ2-3
CDR3: CASSIAGGLSDTQYF
DNA: TGTGCCAGCAGTATAGCGGGAGGGCTCTCAGATACGCAGTATTTT

D: TRBD2
V: TRBV3-1
size: .
length: 17
J: TRBJ2-2
CDR3: CASSQVSGGGASGELFF
DNA: TGTGCCAGCAGCCAAGTATCCGGCGGGGGGGCCTCCGGGGAGCTGTTTTTT

D: TRBD1
V: TRBV5-5
size: .
length: 16
J: TRBJ2-2
CDR3: CASSPSGTGRTGELFF
DNA: TGTGCCAGCAGCCCCTCCGGGACAGGGCGTACCGGGGAGCTGTTTTTT

D: .
V: TRBV6-5
size: .
length: 17
J: TRBJ2-3
CDR3: CASSYSEPSVSTDTQYF
DNA: TGTGCCAGCAGTTACTCTGAACCTAGCGTGAGCACAGATACGCAGTATTTT

D: .
V: TRBV19
size: .
length: 13
J: TRBJ2-3
CDR3: CASREAGTDTQYF
DNA: TGTGCCAGTCGAGAGGCCGGCACAGATACGCAGTATTTT

D: .
V: TRBV20-1
size: few
length: 13
J: TRBJ2-3
CDR3: CSAARGYTDTQYF
DNA: TGCAGTGCGGCCCGGGGGTACACAGATACGCAGTATTTT

D: TRBD2
V: TRBV9
size: .
length: 13
J: TRBJ2-1
CDR3: CASIVAGDNEQFF
DNA: TGTGCCAGCATCGTAGCGGGGGACAATGAGCAGTTCTTC

D: .
V: TRBV4-2
size: .
length: 17
J: TRBJ2-7
CDR3: CASSQVAQASASYEQYF
DNA: TGTGCCAGCAGCCAAGTTGCTCAGGCCTCCGCCTCCTACGAGCAGTACTTC

D: TRBD2
V: TRBV12-3/TRBV12-4
size: .
length: 15
J: TRBJ2-1
CDR3: CASSPSGKGGYEQFF
DNA: TGTGCCAGCAGCCCCTCGGGGAAGGGAGGGTATGAGCAGTTCTTC

D: .
V: TRBV12-3/TRBV12-4
size: many
length: 11
J: TRBJ2-5
CDR3: CASSIQETQYF
DNA: TGTGCCAGCAGCATCCAAGAGACCCAGTACTTC

D: .
V: TRBV12-3/TRBV12-4
size: .
length: 15
J: TRBJ2-7
CDR3: CASSPAAQASYEQYF
DNA: TGTGCCAGCTCCCCGGCGGCCCAGGCCTCCTACGAGCAGTACTTC

D: .
V: TRBV14
size: .
length: 14
J: TRBJ2-7
CDR3: CASSPSTASYEQYF
DNA: TGTGCCAGCAGCCCCTCGACTGCATCCTACGAGCAGTACTTC

D: TRBD1
V: TRBV15
size: .
length: 15
J: TRBJ2-3
CDR3: CATSRYRGQGDTQYF
DNA: TGTGCCACCAGCAGGTACAGGGGGCAGGGAGATACGCAGTATTTT